This record looks at one TCR beta chain sequence and its context. This entry comes from a study of cytomegalovirus exposure and HLA in healthy donors. The germline gives CDR1 MNHEY, CDR2 SVGAGI. V was clipped by 8 bases and J by 0 bases, with 8 bases between them. This CDR3 region has 13 residues. The study ran its PCR with 60 Vbeta and 13 Jbeta primers. Sequencing was performed with immunoSEQ multiplex PCR; in TCRdb, only in-frame clones are kept and a portion is missing. Of hundreds of thousands of clones listed, 76% were seen once; the top ten hold 0.63%. The sequence derives from a young man in good health and CMV-seronegative. Input material: PBMCs. The V call is TRBV6-5, the J call TRBJ2-1, with D tentatively TRBD2 (5 bases). The CDR3 here is CASSTSSYNEQFF. The CDR3 nucleotides are TGTGCCAGCTCTACTAGCTCCTACAATGAGCAGTTCTTC.